The T cell receptor beta chain described here comes from a study of T cell responses to AZD1222 COVID-19 vaccine. The germline V and J ends were trimmed by 5 bases and 0 bases, with 11 bases remaining between them. From germline, CDR1 is SNHLY and CDR2 FYNNEI. This CDR3 region has 16 residues. A note on this clone: Its target is not known.

The repertoire was sequenced with immunoSEQ multiplex PCR; TCRdb's copy has only in-frame clones and lacks some. The sample gives under 200,000 clones, 90% to 95% of which show up once; 1.3% is in the top ten. Study results and caveats: Sampling captured repertoires only after the peak T cell response.

This material consisted of peripheral blood, taken 28 days after the second AZD1222 dose. This chain uses TRBV2 with TRBJ2-6, with D unresolved. This sequence originates from an adult who received the AZD1222 COVID-19 vaccine. CDR3 nucleotide sequence: TGTGCCAGCAGTTTGGCCCGCTTCTCTGGGGCCAACGTCCTGACTTTC. It yields the protein CASSLARFSGANVLTF.